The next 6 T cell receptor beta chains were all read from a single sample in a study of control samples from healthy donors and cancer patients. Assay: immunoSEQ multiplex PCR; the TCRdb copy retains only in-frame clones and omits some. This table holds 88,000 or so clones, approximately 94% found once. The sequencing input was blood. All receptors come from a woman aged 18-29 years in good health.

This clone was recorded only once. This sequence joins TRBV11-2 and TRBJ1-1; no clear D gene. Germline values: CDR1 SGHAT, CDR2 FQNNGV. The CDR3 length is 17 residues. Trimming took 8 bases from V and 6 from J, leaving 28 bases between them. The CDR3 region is CASRGIGRSSLGSEAFF. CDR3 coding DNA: TGTGCCAGCCGCGGCATCGGAAGGTCTTCATTAGGCTCTGAAGCTTTCTTT.

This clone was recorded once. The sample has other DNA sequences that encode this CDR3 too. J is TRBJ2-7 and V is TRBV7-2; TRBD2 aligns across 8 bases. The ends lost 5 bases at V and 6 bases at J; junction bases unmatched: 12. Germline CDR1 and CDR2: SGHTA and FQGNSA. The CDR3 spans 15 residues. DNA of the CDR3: TGTGCCAGCAGCCCCTGGACGGGGGGGGTCGGCGAGCAGTACTTC. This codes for CASSPWTGGVGEQYF.

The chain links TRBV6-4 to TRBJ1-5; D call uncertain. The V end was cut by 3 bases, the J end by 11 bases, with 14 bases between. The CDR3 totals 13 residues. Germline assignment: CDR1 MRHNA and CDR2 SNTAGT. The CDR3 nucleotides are TGTGCCAGCAGTGAACTGGACGGTTCGACCCAGCATTTT. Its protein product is CASSELDGSTQHF.

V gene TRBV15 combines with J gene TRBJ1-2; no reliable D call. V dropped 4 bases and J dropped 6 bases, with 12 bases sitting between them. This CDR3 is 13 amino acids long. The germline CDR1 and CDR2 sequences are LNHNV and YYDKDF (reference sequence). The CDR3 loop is CATSKVLFHGYTF. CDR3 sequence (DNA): TGTGCCACCAGCAAAGTTCTTTTCCATGGCTACACCTTC.

CDR3 region: CASSLEGSYEQYF. The CDR3 coding sequence is TGTGCCAGCAGCCTCGAGGGTTCCTACGAGCAGTACTTC. The chain links TRBV28 to TRBJ2-7; a weak D match, TRBD2 (5 bases). The V and J ends lost 6 bases and 1 base respectively, with 10 bases between them. CDR1 is MDHEN, CDR2 SYDVKM, per germline. This CDR3 has 13 amino acids.

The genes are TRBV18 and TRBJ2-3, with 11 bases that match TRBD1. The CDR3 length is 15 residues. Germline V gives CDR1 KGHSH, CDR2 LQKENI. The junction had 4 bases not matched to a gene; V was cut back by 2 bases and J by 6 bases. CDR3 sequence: CASSPGQGATDTQYF. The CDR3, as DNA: TGTGCCAGCTCACCAGGACAGGGGGCAACGGATACGCAGTATTTT. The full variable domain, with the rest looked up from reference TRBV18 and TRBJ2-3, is NAGVMQNPRHLVRRRGQEARLRCSPMKGHSHVYWYRQLPEEGLKFMVYLQKENIIDESGMPKERFSAEFPKEGPSILRIQQVVRGDSAAYFCASSPGQGATDTQYFGPGTRLTVL.